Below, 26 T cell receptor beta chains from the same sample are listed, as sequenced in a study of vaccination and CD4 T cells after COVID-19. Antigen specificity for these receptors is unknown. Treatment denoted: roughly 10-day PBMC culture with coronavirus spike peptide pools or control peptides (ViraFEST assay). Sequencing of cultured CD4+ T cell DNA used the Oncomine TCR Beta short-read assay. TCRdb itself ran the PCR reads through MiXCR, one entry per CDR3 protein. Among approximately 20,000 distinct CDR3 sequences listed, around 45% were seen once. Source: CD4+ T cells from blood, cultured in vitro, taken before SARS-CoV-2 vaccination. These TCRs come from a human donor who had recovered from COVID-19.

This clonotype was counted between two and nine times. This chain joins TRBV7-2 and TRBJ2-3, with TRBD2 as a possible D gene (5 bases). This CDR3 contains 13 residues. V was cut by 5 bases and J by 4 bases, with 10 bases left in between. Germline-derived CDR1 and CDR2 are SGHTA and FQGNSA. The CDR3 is CASSEGSADTQYF. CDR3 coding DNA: TGTGCCAGCAGCGAGGGTTCTGCAGATACGCAGTATTTT.

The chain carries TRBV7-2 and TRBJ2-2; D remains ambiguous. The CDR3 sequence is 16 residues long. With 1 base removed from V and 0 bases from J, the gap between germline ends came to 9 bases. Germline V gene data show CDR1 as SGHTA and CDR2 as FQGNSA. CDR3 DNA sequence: TGTGCCAGCAGCTTAGGTGGCAGGACGAACACCGGGGAGCTGTTTTTT. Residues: CASSLGGRTNTGELFF.

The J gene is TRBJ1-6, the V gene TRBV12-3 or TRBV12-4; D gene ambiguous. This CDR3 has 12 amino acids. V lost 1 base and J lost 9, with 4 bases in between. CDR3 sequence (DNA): TGTGCCAGCAGTTTAGAGATTTCACCCCTCCACTTT. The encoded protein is CASSLEISPLHF.

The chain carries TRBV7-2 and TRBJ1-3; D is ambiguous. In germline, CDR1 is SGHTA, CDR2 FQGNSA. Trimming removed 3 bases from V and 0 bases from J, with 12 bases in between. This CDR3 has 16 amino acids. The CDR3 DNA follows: TGTGCCAGCAGCTTGCCCACCCCAGACTCTGGAAACACCATATATTTT. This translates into CASSLPTPDSGNTIYF.

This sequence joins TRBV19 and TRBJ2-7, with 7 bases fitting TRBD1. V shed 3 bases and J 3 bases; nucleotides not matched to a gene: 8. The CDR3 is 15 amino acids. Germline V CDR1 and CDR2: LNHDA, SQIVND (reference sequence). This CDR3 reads CASSIPGQGVYEQYF. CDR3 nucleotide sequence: TGTGCCAGTAGTATTCCAGGGCAGGGGGTCTACGAGCAGTACTTC.

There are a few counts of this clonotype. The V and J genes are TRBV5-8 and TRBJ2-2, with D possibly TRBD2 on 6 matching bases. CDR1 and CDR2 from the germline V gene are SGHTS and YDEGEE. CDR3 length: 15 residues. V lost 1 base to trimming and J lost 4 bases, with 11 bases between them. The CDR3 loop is CASSLKGRGTGELFF. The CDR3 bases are TGTGCCAGCAGCTTGAAGGGGCGGGGCACCGGGGAGCTGTTTTTT.

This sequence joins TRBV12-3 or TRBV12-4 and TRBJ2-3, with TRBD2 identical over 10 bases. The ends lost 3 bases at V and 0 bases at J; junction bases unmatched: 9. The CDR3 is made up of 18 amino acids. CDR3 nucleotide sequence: TGTGCCAGCAGTTTTAGCGGGGGGCGTCTGTCTAGCACAGATACGCAGTATTTT. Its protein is CASSFSGGRLSSTDTQYF.

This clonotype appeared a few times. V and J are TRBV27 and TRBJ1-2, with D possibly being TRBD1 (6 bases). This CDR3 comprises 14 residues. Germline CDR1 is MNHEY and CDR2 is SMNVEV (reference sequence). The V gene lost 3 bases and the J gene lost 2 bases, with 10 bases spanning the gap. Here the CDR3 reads CASSLKGGNYGYTF. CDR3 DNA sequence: TGTGCCAGCAGTTTGAAAGGGGGGAACTATGGCTACACCTTC.

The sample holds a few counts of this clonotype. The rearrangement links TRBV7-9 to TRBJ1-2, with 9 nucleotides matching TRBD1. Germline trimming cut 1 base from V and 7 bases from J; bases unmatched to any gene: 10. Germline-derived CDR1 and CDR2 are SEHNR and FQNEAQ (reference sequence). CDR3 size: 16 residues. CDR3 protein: CASSLESTGGAGGYTF. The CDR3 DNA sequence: TGTGCCAGCAGCTTAGAATCAACAGGGGGCGCGGGTGGCTACACCTTC.

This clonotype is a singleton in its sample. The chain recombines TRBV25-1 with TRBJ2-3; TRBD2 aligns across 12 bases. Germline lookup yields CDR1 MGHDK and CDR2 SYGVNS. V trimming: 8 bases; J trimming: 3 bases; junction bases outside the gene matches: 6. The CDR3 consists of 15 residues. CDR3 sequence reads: CASGASGRATDTQYF. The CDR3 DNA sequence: TGTGCCAGCGGAGCTAGCGGGAGGGCGACAGATACGCAGTATTTT.

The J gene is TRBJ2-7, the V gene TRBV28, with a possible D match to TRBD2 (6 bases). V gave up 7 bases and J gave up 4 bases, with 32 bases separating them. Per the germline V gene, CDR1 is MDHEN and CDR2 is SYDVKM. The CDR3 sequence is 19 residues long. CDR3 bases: TGTGCCAGCACCAGCTGGGTAGCGGCCAACGAGGGATTAAAGTACGAGCAGTACTTC. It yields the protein CASTSWVAANEGLKYEQYF. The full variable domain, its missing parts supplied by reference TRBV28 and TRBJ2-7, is DVKVTQSSRYLVKRTGEKVFLECVQDMDHENMFWYRQDPGLGLRLIYFSYDVKMKEKGDIPEGYSVSREKKERFSLILESASTNQTSMYLCASTSWVAANEGLKYEQYFGPGTRLTVT.

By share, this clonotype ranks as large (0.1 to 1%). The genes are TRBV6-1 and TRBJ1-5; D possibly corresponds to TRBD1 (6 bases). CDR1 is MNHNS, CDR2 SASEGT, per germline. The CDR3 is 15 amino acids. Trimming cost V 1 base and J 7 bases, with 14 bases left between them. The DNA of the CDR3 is TGTGCCAGCAGTGAAGGGACAGAAGGTCACCAGCCCCAGCATTTT. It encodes CASSEGTEGHQPQHF.

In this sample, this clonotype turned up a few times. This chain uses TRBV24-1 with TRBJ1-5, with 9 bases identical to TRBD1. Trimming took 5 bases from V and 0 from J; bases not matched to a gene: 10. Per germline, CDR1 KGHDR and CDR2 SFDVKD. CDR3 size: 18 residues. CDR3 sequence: CATSGNRTGENSNQPQHF. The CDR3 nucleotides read TGTGCCACCAGTGGTAATCGGACAGGGGAGAATAGCAATCAGCCCCAGCATTTT.

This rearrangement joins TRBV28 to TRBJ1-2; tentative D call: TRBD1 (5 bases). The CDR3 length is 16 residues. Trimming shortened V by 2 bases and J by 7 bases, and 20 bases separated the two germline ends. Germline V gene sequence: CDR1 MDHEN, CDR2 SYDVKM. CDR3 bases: TGTGCCAGCAGTTTACCCACCCGGGGGTTGTTCAGTGGCTACACCTTC. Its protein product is CASSLPTRGLFSGYTF.

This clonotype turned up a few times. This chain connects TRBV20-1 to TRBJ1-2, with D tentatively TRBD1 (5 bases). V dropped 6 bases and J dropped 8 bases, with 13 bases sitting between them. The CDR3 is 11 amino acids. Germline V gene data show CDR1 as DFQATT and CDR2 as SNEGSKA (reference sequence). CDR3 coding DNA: TGCAGTGCGTACCGGGACGGGGGCTACACCTTC. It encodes CSAYRDGGYTF.

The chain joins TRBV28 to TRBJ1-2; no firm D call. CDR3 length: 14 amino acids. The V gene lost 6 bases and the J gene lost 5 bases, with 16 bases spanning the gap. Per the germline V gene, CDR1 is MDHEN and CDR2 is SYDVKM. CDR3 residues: CASRMSLGNYGYTF. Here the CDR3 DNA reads TGTGCCAGCAGGATGAGTCTTGGGAATTATGGCTACACCTTC.

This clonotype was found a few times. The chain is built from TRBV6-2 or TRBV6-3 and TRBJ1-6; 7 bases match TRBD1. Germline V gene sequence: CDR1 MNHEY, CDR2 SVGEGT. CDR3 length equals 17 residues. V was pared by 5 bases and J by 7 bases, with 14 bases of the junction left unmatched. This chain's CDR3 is CASSAPPFGQENSPLHF. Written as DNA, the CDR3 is TGTGCCAGCAGTGCCCCGCCATTTGGACAGGAGAATTCACCCCTCCACTTT.

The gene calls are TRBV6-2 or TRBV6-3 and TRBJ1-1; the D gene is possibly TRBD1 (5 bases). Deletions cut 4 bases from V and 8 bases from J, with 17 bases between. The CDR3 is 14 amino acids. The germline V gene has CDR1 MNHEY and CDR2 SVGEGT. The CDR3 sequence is CASSSNRWTREAFF. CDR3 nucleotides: TGTGCCAGCAGTTCAAACAGGTGGACCCGAGAAGCTTTCTTT.

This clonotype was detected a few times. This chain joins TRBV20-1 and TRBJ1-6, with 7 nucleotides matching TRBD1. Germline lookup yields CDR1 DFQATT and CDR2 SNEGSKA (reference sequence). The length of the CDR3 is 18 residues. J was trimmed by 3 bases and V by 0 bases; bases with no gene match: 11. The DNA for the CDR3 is TGCAGTGCTAGAGACCAACCGGGACAGTGGGGCTATAATTCACCCCTCCACTTT. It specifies CSARDQPGQWGYNSPLHF.

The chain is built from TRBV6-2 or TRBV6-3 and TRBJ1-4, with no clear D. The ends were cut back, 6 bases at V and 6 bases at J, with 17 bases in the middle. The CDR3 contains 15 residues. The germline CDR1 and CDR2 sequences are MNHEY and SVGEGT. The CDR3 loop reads CASSTQDGVDEKLFF. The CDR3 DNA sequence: TGTGCCAGCAGCACCCAGGACGGAGTGGATGAAAAACTGTTTTTT.

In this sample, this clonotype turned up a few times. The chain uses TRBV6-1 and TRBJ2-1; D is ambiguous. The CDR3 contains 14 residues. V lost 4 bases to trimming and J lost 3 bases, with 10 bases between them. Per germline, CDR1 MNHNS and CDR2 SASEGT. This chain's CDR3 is CASSAESNYNEQFF. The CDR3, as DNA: TGTGCCAGCAGTGCGGAGTCCAACTACAATGAGCAGTTCTTC.

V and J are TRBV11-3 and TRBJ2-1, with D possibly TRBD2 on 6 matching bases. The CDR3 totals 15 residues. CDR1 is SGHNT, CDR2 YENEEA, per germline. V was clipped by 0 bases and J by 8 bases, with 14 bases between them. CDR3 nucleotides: TGTGCCAGCAGCTTAGATGGCCGGGACTTCTATGAGCAGTTCTTC. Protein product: CASSLDGRDFYEQFF.

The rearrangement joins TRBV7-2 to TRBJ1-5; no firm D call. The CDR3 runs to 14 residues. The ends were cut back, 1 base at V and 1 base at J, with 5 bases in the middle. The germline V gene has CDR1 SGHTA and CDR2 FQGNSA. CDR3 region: CASSLEHSNQPQHF. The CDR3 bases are TGTGCCAGCAGCTTAGAACACAGCAATCAGCCCCAGCATTTT. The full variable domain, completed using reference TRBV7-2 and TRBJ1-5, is GAGVSQSPSNKVTEKGKDVELRCDPISGHTALYWYRQSLGQGLEFLIYFQGNSAPDKSGLPSDRFSAERTGGSVSTLTIQRTQQEDSAVYLCASSLEHSNQPQHFGDGTRLSIL.

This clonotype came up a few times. CDR3 sequence reads: CASGGRFYEQYF. CDR3 coding DNA: TGTGCCAGCGGGGGCCGGTTCTACGAGCAGTACTTC. V is TRBV11-1 and J is TRBJ2-7, with a possible D match to TRBD1 (6 bases). Trimming left V 8 bases short and J 3 bases short, with 11 bases between. The V gene's germline CDR1 is SGHAT and CDR2 FQDESV (reference sequence). The CDR3 runs to 12 residues.

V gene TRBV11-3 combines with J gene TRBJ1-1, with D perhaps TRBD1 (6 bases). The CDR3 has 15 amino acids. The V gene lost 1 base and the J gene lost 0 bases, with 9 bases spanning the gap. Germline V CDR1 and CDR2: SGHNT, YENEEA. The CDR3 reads CASSLADRMNTEAFF. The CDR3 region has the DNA TGTGCCAGCAGCTTAGCCGACAGGATGAACACTGAAGCTTTCTTT. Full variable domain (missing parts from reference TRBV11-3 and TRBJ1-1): EAGVVQSPRYKIIEKKQPVAFWCNPISGHNTLYWYLQNLGQGPELLIRYENEEAVDDSQLPKDRFSAERLKGVDSTLKIQPAELGDSAVYLCASSLADRMNTEAFFGQGTRLTVV.

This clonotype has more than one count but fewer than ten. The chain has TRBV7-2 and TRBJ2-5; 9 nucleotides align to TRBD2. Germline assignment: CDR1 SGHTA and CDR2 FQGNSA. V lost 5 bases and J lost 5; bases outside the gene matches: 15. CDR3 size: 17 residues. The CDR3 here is CASSLRIAGVLGETQYF. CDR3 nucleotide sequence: TGTGCCAGCAGCCTTAGAATAGCGGGGGTTTTAGGGGAGACCCAGTACTTC.